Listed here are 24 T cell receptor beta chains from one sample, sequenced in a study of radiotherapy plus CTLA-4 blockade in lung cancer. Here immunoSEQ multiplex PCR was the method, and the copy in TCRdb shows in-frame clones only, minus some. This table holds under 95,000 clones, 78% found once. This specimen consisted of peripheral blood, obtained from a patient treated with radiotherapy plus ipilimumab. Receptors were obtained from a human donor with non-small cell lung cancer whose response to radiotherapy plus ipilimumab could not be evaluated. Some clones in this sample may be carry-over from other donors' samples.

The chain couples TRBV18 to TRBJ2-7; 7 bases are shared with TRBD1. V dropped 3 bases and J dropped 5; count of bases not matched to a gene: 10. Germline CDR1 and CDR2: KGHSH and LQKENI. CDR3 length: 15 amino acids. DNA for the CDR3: TGTGCCAGCTCACCGTCTATGACAGGGCTCAACGAGCAGTACTTC. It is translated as CASSPSMTGLNEQYF.

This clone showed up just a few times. CDR3 in amino acids: CASSPGQRGFYGYTF. DNA of the CDR3: TGTGCCAGCAGCCCCGGACAGAGGGGTTTCTATGGCTACACCTTC. V is TRBV28 and J is TRBJ1-2, with a weak D call TRBD1 (6 bases). CDR1 and CDR2 (germline): MDHEN, SYDVKM. This CDR3 comprises 15 residues. V was trimmed by 6 bases and J by 4 bases, leaving 18 bases between them.

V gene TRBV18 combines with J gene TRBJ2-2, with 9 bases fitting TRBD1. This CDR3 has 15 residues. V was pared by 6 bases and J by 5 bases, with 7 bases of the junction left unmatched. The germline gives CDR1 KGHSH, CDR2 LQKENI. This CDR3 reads CASSPGTGTTGELFF. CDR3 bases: TGTGCCAGCTCTCCCGGGACAGGGACGACCGGGGAGCTGTTTTTT.

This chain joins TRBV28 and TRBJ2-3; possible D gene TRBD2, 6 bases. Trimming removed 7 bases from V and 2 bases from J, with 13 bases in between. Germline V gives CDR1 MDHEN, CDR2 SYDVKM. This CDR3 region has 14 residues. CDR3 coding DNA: TGTGCCAGCACGGGCGGGGATAACACAGATACGCAGTATTTT. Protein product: CASTGGDNTDTQYF.

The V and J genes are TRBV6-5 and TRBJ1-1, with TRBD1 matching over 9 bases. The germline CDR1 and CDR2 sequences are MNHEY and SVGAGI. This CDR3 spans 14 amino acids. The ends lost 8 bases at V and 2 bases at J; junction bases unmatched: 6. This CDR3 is CASDRDRDNTEAFF. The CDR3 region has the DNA TGTGCCAGCGACCGGGACAGGGACAACACTGAAGCTTTCTTT.

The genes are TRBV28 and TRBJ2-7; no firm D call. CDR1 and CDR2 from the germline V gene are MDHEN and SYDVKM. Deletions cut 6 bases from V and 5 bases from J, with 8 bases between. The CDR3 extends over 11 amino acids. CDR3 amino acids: CASRNFHEQYF. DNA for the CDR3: TGTGCCAGCAGGAACTTCCACGAGCAGTACTTC.

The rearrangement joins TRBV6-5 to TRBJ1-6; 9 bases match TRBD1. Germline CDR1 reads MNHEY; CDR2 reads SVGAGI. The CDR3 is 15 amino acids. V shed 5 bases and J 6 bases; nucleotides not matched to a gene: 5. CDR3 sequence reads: CASSQQGASNSPLHF. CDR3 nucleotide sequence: TGTGCCAGCAGTCAACAGGGGGCGAGTAATTCACCCCTCCACTTT.

The CDR3 spells CASSQAPQGDSYEQYF. CDR3 in DNA: TGCGCCAGCAGCCAAGCCCCCCAGGGGGACTCCTACGAGCAGTACTTC. The V gene is TRBV4-1, the J gene TRBJ2-7; TRBD1 matches 7 bases. CDR1 is MGHRA and CDR2 is YSYEKL in the germline V gene. V gave up 1 base and J gave up 0 bases; unmatched junction bases: 6. The CDR3 is 16 residues long.

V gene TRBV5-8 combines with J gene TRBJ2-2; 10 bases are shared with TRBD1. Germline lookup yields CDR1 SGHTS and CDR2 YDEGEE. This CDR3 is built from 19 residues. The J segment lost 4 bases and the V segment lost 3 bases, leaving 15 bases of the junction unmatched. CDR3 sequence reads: CASSSPRDRGVWSTGELFF. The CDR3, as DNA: TGTGCCAGCAGCTCACCCCGGGACAGGGGTGTGTGGAGCACCGGGGAGCTGTTTTTT. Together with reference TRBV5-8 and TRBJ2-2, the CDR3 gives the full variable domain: EAGVTQSPTHLIKTRGQQATLRCSPISGHTSVYWYQQALGLGLQFLLWYDEGEERNRGNFPPRFSGRQFPNYSSELNVNALELEDSALYLCASSSPRDRGVWSTGELFFGEGSRLTVL.

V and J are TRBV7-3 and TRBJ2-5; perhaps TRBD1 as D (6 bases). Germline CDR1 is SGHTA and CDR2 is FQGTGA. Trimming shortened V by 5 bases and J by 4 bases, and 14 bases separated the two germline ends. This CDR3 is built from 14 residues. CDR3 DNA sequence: TGTGCCAGCAGCCCAGGGGCTTCCTCAGAGACCCAGTACTTC. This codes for CASSPGASSETQYF.

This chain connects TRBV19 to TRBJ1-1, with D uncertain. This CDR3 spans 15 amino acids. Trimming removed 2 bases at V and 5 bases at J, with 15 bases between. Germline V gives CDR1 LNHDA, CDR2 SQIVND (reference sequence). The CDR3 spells CASSIWGGGMTEAFF. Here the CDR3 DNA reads TGTGCCAGTAGTATATGGGGAGGAGGAATGACTGAAGCTTTCTTT.

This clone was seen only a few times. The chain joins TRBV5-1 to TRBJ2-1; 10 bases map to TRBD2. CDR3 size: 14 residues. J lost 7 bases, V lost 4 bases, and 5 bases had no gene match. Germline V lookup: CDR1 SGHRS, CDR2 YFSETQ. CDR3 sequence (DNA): TGCGCCAGCAGCCTCATAGCGGGGGGAAATGAGCAGTTCTTC. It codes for CASSLIAGGNEQFF.

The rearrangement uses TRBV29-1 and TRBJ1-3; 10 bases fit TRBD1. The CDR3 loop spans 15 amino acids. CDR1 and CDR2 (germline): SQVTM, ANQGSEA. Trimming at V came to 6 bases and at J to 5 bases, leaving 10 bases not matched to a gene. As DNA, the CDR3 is TGCAGCGTCCGACCGGGACAGGGGCCACGAAACACCATATATTTT. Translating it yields CSVRPGQGPRNTIYF.

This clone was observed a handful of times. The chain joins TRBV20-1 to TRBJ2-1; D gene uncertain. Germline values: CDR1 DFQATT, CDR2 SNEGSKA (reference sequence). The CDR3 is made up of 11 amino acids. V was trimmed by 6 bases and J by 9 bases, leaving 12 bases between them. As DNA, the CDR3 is TGCAGTGCCCCTAGGTCGAGTGAGCAGTTCTTC. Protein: CSAPRSSEQFF.

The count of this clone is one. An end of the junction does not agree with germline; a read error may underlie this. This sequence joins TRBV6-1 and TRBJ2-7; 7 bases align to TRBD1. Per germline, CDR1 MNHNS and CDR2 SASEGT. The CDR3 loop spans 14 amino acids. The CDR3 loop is CASSPQAPTGFGVF. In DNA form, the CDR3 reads TGTGCCAGCAGTCCTCAGGCCCCGACAGGGTTCGGGGTCTTC.

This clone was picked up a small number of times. CDR3 coding DNA: TGCGCCAGCAGCTTGGGGGGGGGCACTGAAGCTTTCTTT. It codes for CASSLGGGTEAFF. The J gene is TRBJ1-1, the V gene TRBV5-1; tentative D call: TRBD1 (5 bases). This CDR3 comprises 13 residues. Germline V gene lookup returns CDR1 SGHRS and CDR2 YFSETQ. V lost 0 bases, J lost 4 bases, and 7 bases lay in between.

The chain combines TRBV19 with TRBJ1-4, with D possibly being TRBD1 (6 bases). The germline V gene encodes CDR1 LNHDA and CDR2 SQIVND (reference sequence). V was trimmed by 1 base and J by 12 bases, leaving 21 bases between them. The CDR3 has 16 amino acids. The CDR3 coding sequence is TGTGCCAGTAGTATAGGGCACAGGGTGATAATGAAAGAACTGTTTTTT. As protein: CASSIGHRVIMKELFF.

CDR3 amino acids: CSAATDTQYF. The CDR3 bases are TGCAGTGCGGCTACAGATACGCAGTATTTT. This chain uses TRBV20-1 with TRBJ2-3, with D hard to call. V dropped 6 bases and J dropped 3 bases, with 4 bases sitting between them. The CDR3 consists of 10 residues. Germline V gives CDR1 DFQATT, CDR2 SNEGSKA (reference sequence).

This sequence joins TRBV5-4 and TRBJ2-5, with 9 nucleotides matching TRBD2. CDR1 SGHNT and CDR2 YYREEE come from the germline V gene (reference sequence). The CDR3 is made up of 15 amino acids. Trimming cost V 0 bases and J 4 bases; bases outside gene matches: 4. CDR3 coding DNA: TGTGCCAGCAGCTTGGGGGCGGGGGGGTCAGAGACCCAGTACTTC. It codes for CASSLGAGGSETQYF.

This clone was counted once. The CDR3 DNA sequence: TGTGCCAGCTCACCGGACAGGAACACCGGGGAGCTGTTTTTT. Protein sequence: CASSPDRNTGELFF. The rearrangement uses TRBV18 and TRBJ2-2, with D perhaps matching TRBD1 (6 bases). V dropped 3 bases and J dropped 1 base, with 6 bases sitting between them. Germline CDR1 is KGHSH and CDR2 is LQKENI. The CDR3 runs 14 residues.

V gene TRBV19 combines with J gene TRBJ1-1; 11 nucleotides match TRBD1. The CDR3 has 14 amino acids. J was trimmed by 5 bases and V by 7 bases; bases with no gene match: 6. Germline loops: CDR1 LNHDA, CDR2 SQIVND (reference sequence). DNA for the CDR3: TGTGCCAGTACCCTGGACAGGGGGCTAACTGAAGCTTTCTTT. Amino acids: CASTLDRGLTEAFF.

As DNA, the CDR3 is TGTGCCAGTAGTATAGGTTGGACAGGGGGCTATAATTCACCCCTCCACTTT. This translates into CASSIGWTGGYNSPLHF. The chain is built from TRBV19 and TRBJ1-6, with TRBD1 identical over 10 bases. Losses at the gene ends were 1 base for V and 3 bases for J; bases not matched to a gene: 3. The germline CDR1 and CDR2 sequences are LNHDA and SQIVND (reference sequence). This CDR3 is built from 17 residues.

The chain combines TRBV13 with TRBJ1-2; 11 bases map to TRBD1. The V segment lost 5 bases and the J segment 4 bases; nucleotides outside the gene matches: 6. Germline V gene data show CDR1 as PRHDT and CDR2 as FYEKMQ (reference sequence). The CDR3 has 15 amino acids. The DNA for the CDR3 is TGTGCCAGCAGCCCTCGGGACAGGGGGGGCTATGGCTACACCTTC. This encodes CASSPRDRGGYGYTF.

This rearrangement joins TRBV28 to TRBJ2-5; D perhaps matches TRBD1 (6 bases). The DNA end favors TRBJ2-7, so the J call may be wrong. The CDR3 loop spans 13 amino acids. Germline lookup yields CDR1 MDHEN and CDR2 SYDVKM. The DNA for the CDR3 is TGTGCCAGCAATGGACAGAGCTCCTACGAGCAGTACTTC. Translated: CASNGQSSYEQYF.